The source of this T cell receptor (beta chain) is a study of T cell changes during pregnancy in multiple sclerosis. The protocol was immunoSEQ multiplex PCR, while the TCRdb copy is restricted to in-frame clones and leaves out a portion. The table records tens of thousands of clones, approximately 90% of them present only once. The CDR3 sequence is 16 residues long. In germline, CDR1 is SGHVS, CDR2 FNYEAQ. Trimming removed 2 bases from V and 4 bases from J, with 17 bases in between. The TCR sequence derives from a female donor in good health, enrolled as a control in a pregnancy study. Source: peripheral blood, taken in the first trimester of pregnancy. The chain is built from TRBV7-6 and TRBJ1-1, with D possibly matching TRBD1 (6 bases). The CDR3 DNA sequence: TGTGCCAGCAGCTTATTATATGGGGGCCCGGGCACTGAAGCTTTCTTT. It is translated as CASSLLYGGPGTEAFF.